One and the same sample provided the 11 T cell receptor beta chains below, sequenced in a study of blood T cell repertoires in COVID-19 (TCRdb year 2020). Library preparation employed the immunoSEQ multiplex PCR assay. Drawn from immuneACCESS, this table holds only the in-frame rearrangements with V and J called that TCRdb kept. Clones are partly lost; checked studies trace under half to an unresolved V gene and leave the rest unexplained. The sample data list 75,000 to 100,000 clones, and about four fifths of these were observed just once. Approximately 10% of the sample is in the top ten clones. Material: peripheral blood. All receptors come from a woman older than 75 with acute or convalescent COVID-19.

V gene TRBV5-6 combines with J gene TRBJ1-2; D call uncertain. The germline V gene encodes CDR1 SGHDT and CDR2 YYEEEE. The V and J ends lost 0 bases and 7 bases respectively, with 13 bases between them. The CDR3 spans 14 residues. In nucleotides, the CDR3 is TGTGCCAGCAGCTTGGGGGCCCTGGTGGCTGGCTACACCTTC. This translates into CASSLGALVAGYTF.

The chain carries TRBV7-2 and TRBJ2-1; TRBD2 aligns across 10 bases. The CDR3 consists of 18 residues. Germline trimming cut 3 bases from V and 7 bases from J; bases unmatched to any gene: 15. Germline CDR1 SGHTA, CDR2 FQGNSA. DNA of the CDR3: TGTGCCAGCAGCTTTAAGAGCGGGACTAGCGTAAGGGGGAATGAGCAGTTCTTC. Encoded protein: CASSFKSGTSVRGNEQFF.

The rearrangement links TRBV7-2 to TRBJ2-7; D may be TRBD1 (6 bases). The CDR3 totals 15 residues. V lost 6 bases to trimming and J lost 3 bases, with 18 bases between them. CDR1 is SGHTA and CDR2 is FQGNSA in the germline V gene. The CDR3 bases are TGTGCCAGCAGTCGTCGACAGGCTAACTTCTACGAGCAGTACTTC. Translated, it gives CASSRRQANFYEQYF.

The chain is built from TRBV7-2 and TRBJ1-6; a weak D match, TRBD1 (6 bases). V was cut by 1 base and J by 4 bases, with 20 bases left in between. CDR1 is SGHTA and CDR2 is FQGNSA in the germline V gene. This CDR3 is built from 19 residues. The CDR3 loop is CASSLDQGRNSPYNSPLHF. DNA of the CDR3: TGTGCCAGCAGCTTAGACCAGGGGCGAAACTCTCCTTATAATTCACCCCTCCACTTT.

J is TRBJ2-1 and V is TRBV24-1, with 10 bases matching TRBD1. With 2 bases clipped from V and 8 bases from J, the junction kept 11 bases outside the gene matches. Germline-derived CDR1 and CDR2 are KGHDR and SFDVKD. The CDR3 consists of 17 residues. CDR3 loop: CATSDSGQGSFNDEQFF. The CDR3, as DNA: TGTGCCACCAGTGATTCGGGACAGGGGTCCTTTAATGATGAGCAGTTCTTC.

The chain carries TRBV7-2 and TRBJ2-6; 8 nucleotides line up with TRBD1. This CDR3 is 17 amino acids long. V dropped 3 bases and J dropped 0; count of bases not matched to a gene: 4. Germline CDR1 reads SGHTA; CDR2 reads FQGNSA. CDR3: CASSLTGVLSGANVLTF. The CDR3 DNA follows: TGTGCCAGCAGCTTGACAGGGGTCCTCTCTGGGGCCAACGTCCTGACTTTC.

The CDR3 DNA is TGCGCCAGCAGCTTTTCCGATAGCTCCTACGAGCAGTACTTC. Its translation is CASSFSDSSYEQYF. The chain is built from TRBV5-1 and TRBJ2-7, with unresolved D. Per germline, CDR1 SGHRS and CDR2 YFSETQ. The CDR3 loop spans 14 amino acids. V lost 2 bases and J lost 0, with 9 bases in between.

This chain uses TRBV29-1 with TRBJ2-5, with 8 nucleotides matching TRBD2. CDR3 length equals 15 residues. V lost 4 bases, J lost 7 bases, and 14 bases stayed unmatched. CDR1 is SQVTM and CDR2 is ANQGSEA in the germline V gene. The CDR3 loop is CSVVGGGGMTRTQYF. The CDR3 DNA follows: TGCAGCGTTGTCGGGGGCGGGGGGATGACCAGGACCCAGTACTTC. The complete variable domain, with remaining parts taken from reference TRBV29-1 and TRBJ2-5, reads SAVISQKPSRDICQRGTSLTIQCQVDSQVTMMFWYRQQPGQSLTLIATANQGSEATYESGFVIDKFPISRPNLTFSTLTVSNMSPEDSSIYLCSVVGGGGMTRTQYFGPGTRLLVL.

The chain has TRBV6-5 and TRBJ1-2; 9 bases line up with TRBD1. Germline CDR1 is MNHEY and CDR2 is SVGAGI. There are 14 residues in the CDR3. V shed 2 bases and J 6 bases; nucleotides not matched to a gene: 4. The CDR3 DNA sequence: TGTGCCAGCAGTTACCTCGGACAGGGGAATGGCTACACCTTC. This gives the protein CASSYLGQGNGYTF.

There are many counts of this clone. The V call is TRBV28, the J call TRBJ2-2, with 11 bases identical to TRBD1. Germline CDR1 is MDHEN and CDR2 is SYDVKM. The J segment lost 5 bases and the V segment lost 5 bases, leaving 7 bases of the junction unmatched. CDR3 length: 16 residues. The CDR3 region is CASSPGTGGRTGELFF. The CDR3 region has the DNA TGTGCCAGCAGTCCGGGGACAGGGGGACGGACCGGGGAGCTGTTTTTT.

The V and J genes are TRBV2 and TRBJ2-7; D ambiguous. With 5 bases removed from V and 0 bases from J, the gap between germline ends came to 14 bases. The germline CDR1 and CDR2 sequences are SNHLY and FYNNEI. There are 15 residues in the CDR3. In nucleotides, the CDR3 is TGTGCCAGCAGTCTAGACTCACTAAGCTCCTACGAGCAGTACTTC. It specifies CASSLDSLSSYEQYF.